These 18 T cell receptor beta chains came from one sample sequenced in a study of blood T cell repertoires in COVID-19. Sequencing was performed with immunoSEQ multiplex PCR; in TCRdb, only in-frame clones are kept and a portion is missing. This table holds around 180,000 clones, 75% to 90% found once. The sample comprised peripheral blood. Every receptor here comes from a man aged 60-69 years with acute or convalescent COVID-19.

With respect to this clone: The junction shows a germline mismatch at one end, possibly a read error. The V call is TRBV29-1, the J call TRBJ2-5, with 8 nucleotides matching TRBD2. CDR1 and CDR2 from the germline V gene are SQVTM and ANQGSEA. CDR3 length: 15 amino acids. The CDR3 region is CRVPPGGGRAETQYF. As DNA, the CDR3 is TGCCGCGTGCCCCCCGGGGGGGGGCGCGCCGAGACCCAGTACTTC.

This chain connects TRBV29-1 to TRBJ1-2, with 7 bases identical to TRBD1. The CDR3 runs 12 residues. Trimming cost V 6 bases and J 5 bases; bases outside gene matches: 6. Germline V lookup: CDR1 SQVTM, CDR2 ANQGSEA. This CDR3 is CSVPGTVYGYTF. As DNA, the CDR3 is TGCAGCGTACCCGGGACAGTTTATGGCTACACCTTC.

The V call is TRBV2, the J call TRBJ1-3, with D unclear. The CDR3 contains 15 residues. Germline-derived CDR1 and CDR2 are SNHLY and FYNNEI. The V end was cut by 1 base, the J end by 3 bases, with 10 bases between. The CDR3 here is CASSEGAGGGNTIYF. The CDR3 DNA reads as TGTGCCAGCAGTGAAGGGGCCGGAGGTGGAAACACCATATATTTT.

The chain couples TRBV11-2 to TRBJ1-1, with D perhaps matching TRBD1 (5 bases). V lost 8 bases and J 4 bases, leaving 20 bases between the germline ends. CDR3 length: 15 amino acids. The germline gives CDR1 SGHAT, CDR2 FQNNGV. The CDR3 DNA follows: TGTGCCAGCGATGAGCGGGGCGGGGGAGGCACTGAAGCTTTCTTT. Protein product: CASDERGGGGTEAFF.

V usage is TRBV18 and J usage is TRBJ1-3, with TRBD1 matching 7 bases. The CDR3 length is 16 residues. V dropped 0 bases and J dropped 2; count of bases not matched to a gene: 4. Germline CDR1 is KGHSH and CDR2 is LQKENI. Here the CDR3 reads CASSPPGQSTGNTIYF. The CDR3 DNA is TGTGCCAGCTCACCACCGGGACAGTCAACTGGAAACACCATATATTTT.

The chain couples TRBV29-1 to TRBJ1-4, with a possible D match to TRBD1 (6 bases). This CDR3 contains 14 residues. Looked up from germline, CDR1 is SQVTM and CDR2 is ANQGSEA. V was shortened by 3 bases and J by 10 bases, with 18 bases between the two germline ends. CDR3 sequence reads: CSVESRREGGKLFF. DNA for the CDR3: TGCAGCGTTGAGTCCCGGAGGGAGGGGGGAAAACTGTTTTTT.

The chain has TRBV19 and TRBJ1-2, with 8 bases identical to TRBD1. Germline V gives CDR1 LNHDA, CDR2 SQIVND (reference sequence). Trimming cost V 6 bases and J 7 bases; bases outside gene matches: 10. The CDR3 sequence is 14 residues long. Here the CDR3 DNA reads TGTGCCAGTAGGATGTTCCAGGGGGCTGGTGGCTACACCTTC. Residues: CASRMFQGAGGYTF.

The V and J genes are TRBV5-6 and TRBJ1-6; no firm D call. The V gene lost 9 bases and the J gene lost 10 bases, with 20 bases spanning the gap. CDR1 is SGHDT, CDR2 YYEEEE, per germline. The CDR3 has 14 amino acids. The CDR3 reads CATQRRSSKSPLHF. CDR3 nucleotide sequence: TGTGCCACCCAACGTCGGAGCAGCAAGTCACCCCTCCACTTT.

This clone was detected a few times. The V call is TRBV2, the J call TRBJ2-2, with D tentatively TRBD2 (6 bases). Germline V gene lookup returns CDR1 SNHLY and CDR2 FYNNEI. V lost 6 bases and J lost 12, with 20 bases in between. This CDR3 spans 14 amino acids. The CDR3 reads CASSGGMLRGKLFF. CDR3 nucleotides: TGTGCCAGCAGCGGGGGTATGCTACGAGGGAAGCTGTTTTTT.

This chain joins TRBV18 and TRBJ2-1; maybe TRBD2 (7 bases). The CDR3 extends over 15 amino acids. The germline V and J ends were trimmed by 0 bases and 8 bases, with 14 bases remaining between them. Germline loops: CDR1 KGHSH, CDR2 LQKENI. The CDR3 protein is CASSPPAGARDEQFF. The DNA for the CDR3 is TGTGCCAGCTCACCACCCGCGGGGGCCCGAGATGAGCAGTTCTTC.

The rearrangement joins TRBV11-2 to TRBJ1-5; tentatively, D is TRBD1 (5 bases). The CDR3 has 14 residues. Germline loops: CDR1 SGHAT, CDR2 FQNNGV. V shed 5 bases and J shed 3 bases, with 11 bases lying between them. DNA of the CDR3: TGTGCCAGCAGCCATAGACAGACCAATCAGCCCCAGCATTTT. Amino acids: CASSHRQTNQPQHF.

The chain recombines TRBV9 with TRBJ2-5; TRBD2 aligns across 7 bases. V gave up 3 bases and J gave up 2 bases; unmatched junction bases: 7. Germline CDR1 is SGDLS and CDR2 is YYNGEE. The CDR3 is 15 residues long. The CDR3 protein is CASSAEGRGQETQYF. The CDR3 DNA follows: TGTGCCAGCAGCGCCGAGGGGAGGGGTCAAGAGACCCAGTACTTC.

The rearrangement uses TRBV2 and TRBJ2-5; 10 positions agree with TRBD2. V shed 0 bases, J shed 5 bases, and the junction held 6 bases outside the gene matches. The CDR3 spans 16 residues. CDR1 and CDR2 from the germline V gene are SNHLY and FYNNEI. CDR3 protein: CASSEASGRAGETQYF. The CDR3 DNA follows: TGTGCCAGCAGTGAAGCAAGCGGGAGGGCCGGGGAGACCCAGTACTTC.

This CDR3 is CASSNGQGGSPLHF. The CDR3 coding sequence is TGTGCCAGCTCGAACGGACAGGGAGGGTCACCCCTCCACTTT. V usage is TRBV18 and J usage is TRBJ1-6; 8 bases are shared with TRBD1. Losses at the gene ends were 6 bases for V and 10 bases for J; bases not matched to a gene: 8. CDR1 is KGHSH and CDR2 is LQKENI in the germline V gene. The CDR3 spans 14 residues.

In its sample, this clone was seen once. The rearrangement joins TRBV27 to TRBJ2-1, with TRBD2 as a possible D gene (6 bases). Germline CDR1 is MNHEY and CDR2 is SMNVEV (reference sequence). The CDR3 totals 14 residues. Trimming removed 8 bases at V and 0 bases at J, with 11 bases between. The CDR3 loop is CASRRGSSYNEQFF. The CDR3 bases are TGTGCCAGCCGGCGGGGTAGCTCCTACAATGAGCAGTTCTTC.

This clone was recorded only once. The chain combines TRBV6-2 or TRBV6-3 with TRBJ2-5; 9 bases agree with TRBD2. This CDR3 contains 16 residues. The germline gives CDR1 MNHEY, CDR2 SVGEGT. J was trimmed by 5 bases and V by 5 bases; bases with no gene match: 12. CDR3 amino acids: CASSRLGTSRAETQYF. The DNA for the CDR3 is TGTGCCAGCAGTCGCCTAGGGACTAGCAGGGCGGAGACCCAGTACTTC.

The genes are TRBV5-1 and TRBJ2-3; no clear D gene. The CDR3 has 17 residues. V lost 6 bases to trimming and J lost 1 base, with 21 bases between them. The germline gives CDR1 SGHRS, CDR2 YFSETQ. CDR3 in amino acids: CASTAAPRSRGTDTQYF. CDR3 DNA sequence: TGCGCCAGCACCGCCGCCCCCCGGTCGCGAGGCACAGATACGCAGTATTTT.

This clone showed up just once. At one of its ends the junction is not consistent with the germline gene, which may arise from a read error. The genes are TRBV9 and TRBJ1-4; 8 bases are a match to TRBD1. The CDR3 consists of 14 residues. CDR1 and CDR2 from the germline V gene are SGDLS and YYNGEE. As DNA, the CDR3 is TGTGCCAGCAGCGGCGACAGGGGAAATGGAAAACTGTTTTTT. Translating gives CASSGDRGNGKLFF.